Reported below is one TCR beta chain. Its antigen remains unknown. The V end was cut by 3 bases, the J end by 4 bases, with 12 bases between. This CDR3 has 14 residues. The V gene's germline CDR1 is MNHNS and CDR2 SASEGT. This specimen comes from a study of T cell responses to AZD1222 COVID-19 vaccine. Study-level points and caveats: Donors, mostly white British, included more females; clonal diversity was possibly underestimated. Once two AZD1222 doses were given, Spike-specific TCR breadth and depth went up. Vaccine-related CD4 TCRs covered spike, predominating at 160-218 and 743-854. There were repertoire samples only from the period after the peak T cell response.

Repertoires were generated with immunoSEQ multiplex PCR, while TCRdb's copy carries only in-frame clones and drops some. There are approximately 150,000 clones in the sample; 75% to 90% occur only once, and approximately 4.2% lies in the top ten. The chain employs TRBV6-1 and TRBJ1-2; D remains unclear. This clonotype was sampled from an adult who received the MenACWY meningococcal vaccine as a control. The source was peripheral blood, collected 28 days after the second dose of the MenACWY control vaccine. The CDR3 reads CASSEGTAIYGYTF. DNA of the CDR3: TGTGCCAGCAGTGAGGGCACGGCCATCTATGGCTACACCTTC.